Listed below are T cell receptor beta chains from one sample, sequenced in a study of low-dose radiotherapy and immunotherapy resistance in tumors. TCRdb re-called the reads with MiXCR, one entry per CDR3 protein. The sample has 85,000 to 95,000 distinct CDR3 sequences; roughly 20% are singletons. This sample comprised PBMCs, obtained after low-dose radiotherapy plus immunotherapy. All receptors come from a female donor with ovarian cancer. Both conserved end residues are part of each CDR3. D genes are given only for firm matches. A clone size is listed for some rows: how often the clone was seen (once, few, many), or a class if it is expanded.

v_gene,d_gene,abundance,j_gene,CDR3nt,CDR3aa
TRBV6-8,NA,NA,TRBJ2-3,TGTGCCAGCAGTACAGCGGCTAGCACAGATACGCAGTATTTT,CASSTAASTDTQYF
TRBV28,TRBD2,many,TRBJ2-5,TGTGCCAGCAGTTTCTACACTAGCGGGAGAGGAGAGACCCAGTACTTC,CASSFYTSGRGETQYF
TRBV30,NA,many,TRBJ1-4,TGTGCCTGGAGCCGAGCCTGGGGTGAAAAACTGTTTTTT,CAWSRAWGEKLFF
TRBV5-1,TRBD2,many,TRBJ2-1,TGCGCCAGCAGCTTGGCCGGGACTACCGCCAATGAGCAGTTCTTC,CASSLAGTTANEQFF
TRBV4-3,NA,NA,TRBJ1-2,TGCGCCAGCAGCCAAGTTGCGGGTGGCTATGGCTACACCTTC,CASSQVAGGYGYTF
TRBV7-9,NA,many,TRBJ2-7,TGTGCCAGCAGCCCCCAGCCTCCCTCTCGGCCCTACGAGCAGTACTTC,CASSPQPPSRPYEQYF
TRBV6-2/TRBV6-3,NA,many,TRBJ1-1,TGTGCCAGCATCGAAATTGGGGGGAACACTGAAGCTTTCTTT,CASIEIGGNTEAFF
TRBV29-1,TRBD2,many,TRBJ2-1,TGCAGCGTTGAAGTTGGGAGCGGGGGAAACAATGAGCAGTTCTTC,CSVEVGSGGNNEQFF
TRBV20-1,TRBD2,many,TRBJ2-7,TGCAGTGCTGGAATCAGCGGGACGACCTACGAGCAGTACTTC,CSAGISGTTYEQYF
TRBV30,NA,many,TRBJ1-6,TGTGCCTGGAGAAAAGTACAGAATTCACCCCTCCACTTT,CAWRKVQNSPLHF
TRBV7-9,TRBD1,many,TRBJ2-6,TGTGCCAGCAGCTCCGGGACAGGGTTCTCTGGGGCCAACGTCCTGACTTTC,CASSSGTGFSGANVLTF
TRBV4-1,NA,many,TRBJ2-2,TGCGCCAGCAGTCGTGCAGAGAACACCGGGGAGCTGTTTTTT,CASSRAENTGELFF
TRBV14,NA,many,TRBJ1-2,TGTGCCAGCAGCTTATTAAGGGACTGGAACTATGGCTACACCTTC,CASSLLRDWNYGYTF
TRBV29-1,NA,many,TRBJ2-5,TGCAGCGTTGAAGCGGAGGGAGAGACCCAGTACTTC,CSVEAEGETQYF
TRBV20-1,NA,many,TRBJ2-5,TGCAGTGCTAGCCGGGAGCAAGAGACCCAGTACTTC,CSASREQETQYF
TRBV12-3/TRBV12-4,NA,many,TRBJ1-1,TGTGCCAGCAGTTTCTTCTTAAACACTGAAGCTTTCTTT,CASSFFLNTEAFF
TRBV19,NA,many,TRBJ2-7,TGTGCCAGTAGCCCCGCCGGGATATCCTACGAGCAGTACTTC,CASSPAGISYEQYF
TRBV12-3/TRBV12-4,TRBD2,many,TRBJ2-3,TGTGCCAGCAGTTCGTACGGGACTAGGAGTAACACAGATACGCAGTATTTT,CASSSYGTRSNTDTQYF
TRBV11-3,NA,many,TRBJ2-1,TGTGCCAGCAGCCAGACGACTTCCGCTAGACCCTACAATGAGCAGTTCTTC,CASSQTTSARPYNEQFF
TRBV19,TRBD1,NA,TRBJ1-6,TGTGCCAGTAGTAACCGACAGGGCGTTTCACCCCTCCACTTT,CASSNRQGVSPLHF
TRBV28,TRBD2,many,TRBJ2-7,TGTGCCAGCAGTTACGGGACTACCACCTACGAGCAGTACTTC,CASSYGTTTYEQYF
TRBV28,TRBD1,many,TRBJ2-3,TGTGCCAGCAGTCGCGGACAGGTATATAGCACAGATACGCAGTATTTT,CASSRGQVYSTDTQYF
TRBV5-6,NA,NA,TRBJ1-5,TGTGCCAGCAGCTTCGCAGATAATCAGCCCCAGCATTTT,CASSFADNQPQHF
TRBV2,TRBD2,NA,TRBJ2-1,TGTGCCAGCAGTGATTGGACTAGCGGGAGCAATGAGCAGTTCTTC,CASSDWTSGSNEQFF
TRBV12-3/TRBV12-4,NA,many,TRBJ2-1,TGTGCCAGCAGTCCCCGACAGGACAATGAGCAGTTCTTC,CASSPRQDNEQFF
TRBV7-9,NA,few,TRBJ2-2,TGTGCCAGCCTCAACATAAGACCGGGGGAGCTGTTTTTT,CASLNIRPGELFF
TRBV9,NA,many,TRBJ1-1,TGTGCCAGCAGCGTAGGGGTACAGAACACTGAAGCTTTCTTT,CASSVGVQNTEAFF
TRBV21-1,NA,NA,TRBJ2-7,TGTGCCAGCAGCAAAGCCGTATCCAGGGGAAGGGGCTACGAGCAGTACTTC,CASSKAVSRGRGYEQYF
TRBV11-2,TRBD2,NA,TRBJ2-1,TGTGCCAGCAGCTCTCAACTAGCGGGAGCGGAGGAGCAGTTCTTC,CASSSQLAGAEEQFF
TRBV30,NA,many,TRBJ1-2,TGTGCCTGGAGTGGAAGTAGAAACTATGGCTACACCTTC,CAWSGSRNYGYTF
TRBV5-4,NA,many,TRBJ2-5,TGTGCCAGCAGCCCAGGCGGGGTATTAGGGACCCAGTACTTC,CASSPGGVLGTQYF
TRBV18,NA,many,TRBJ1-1,TGTGCCAGCTCGGGGGGGACACACACTGAAGCTTTCTTT,CASSGGTHTEAFF
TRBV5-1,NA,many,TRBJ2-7,TGCGCCAGCAGCGAGGGACTCAACGAGCAGTACTTC,CASSEGLNEQYF
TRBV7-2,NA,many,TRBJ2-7,TGTGCCAGCAGCTTAGCAGGTCCCCCCTTCTACGAGCAGTACTTC,CASSLAGPPFYEQYF
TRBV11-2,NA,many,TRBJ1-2,TGTGCCAGCAGCTTAGGGCGCTATGGCTACACCTTC,CASSLGRYGYTF
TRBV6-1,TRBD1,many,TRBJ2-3,TGTGCCAGCAGCGCCGGGACAGGGAGGACAGATACGCAGTATTTT,CASSAGTGRTDTQYF
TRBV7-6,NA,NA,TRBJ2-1,TGTGCCAGCAGCTCCCCCTCAGCGGGTACCAATGAGCAGTTCTTC,CASSSPSAGTNEQFF